Listed below are T cell receptor beta chains from one sample, sequenced in a study of CD8 T cells in ankylosing spondylitis. TCRdb itself ran the 5' RACE reads through MiXCR, one entry per CDR3 protein. The table has about 440,000 distinct CDR3 sequences, 17% seen once. Sequenced material: blood, either unsorted or a sorted T cell fraction (not recorded which). The receptors were sampled from a male donor with ankylosing spondylitis. Both conserved end residues are part of each CDR3. A D gene is named only where the DNA matches it firmly. Clone sizes are given selectively: once, few, many, or a class where the clone is expanded.

.	.	TRBV19	TRBJ2-5	TGTGCCAGTAGTTGGACGGACATCCAAGAGACCCAGTACTTC	CASSWTDIQETQYF
TRBD1	many	TRBV20-1	TRBJ1-5	TGCAGTGCCTCGACAGGGAGCGGCAATCAGCCCCAGCATTTT	CSASTGSGNQPQHF
TRBD1	few	TRBV27	TRBJ1-1	TGTGCCAGCAGTTCCGGACAGGGGGCGCGAGCTTTCTTT	CASSSGQGARAFF
.	.	TRBV6-2/TRBV6-3	TRBJ1-2	TGTGCCAGCAGTTACTCGGGGACCTATGGCTACACCTTC	CASSYSGTYGYTF
TRBD2	few	TRBV4-1	TRBJ2-1	TGCGCCAGCAGCCGGACTAGATGGGAGCAGTTCTTC	CASSRTRWEQFF
TRBD1	few	TRBV28	TRBJ2-5	TGTGCCAGCAGGCCACAGGGGGCGCTTGAAGAGACCCAGTACTTC	CASRPQGALEETQYF
TRBD2	.	TRBV20-1	TRBJ2-4	TGCAGTCTCCCAGGGGGGGCTAGCGGGGGGCAAAACATTCAGTACTTC	CSLPGGASGGQNIQYF
.	.	TRBV28	TRBJ1-4	TGTGCCAGCAGTTTATTCGGCGGGGGAGTATCTGAAAAACTGTTTTTT	CASSLFGGGVSEKLFF
.	.	TRBV7-2	TRBJ2-2	TGTGCCAGCAGCCACCGGGACCTAGGAACCGGGGAGCTGTTTTTT	CASSHRDLGTGELFF
TRBD2	.	TRBV3-1	TRBJ2-7	TGTGCCAGCACGCGGCGGGAGCGGCCCTACGAGCAGTACTTC	CASTRRERPYEQYF
.	few	TRBV20-1	TRBJ1-1	TGCAGTACCTCTGAACTTTCGAACACTGAAGCTTTCTTT	CSTSELSNTEAFF